This TCR beta chain was recovered during a study of blood T cell repertoires in COVID-19 (dated by TCRdb to 2020 to 2021). General notes on the study: Samples from collaborators originated in the United States, Italy and Spain and spanned both the acute and convalescent phases of COVID-19. Where available, HLA class I and class II types were taken from metadata supplied by the sample provider and were not determined by assay-based typing. Samples came from the ongoing ImmuneRACE study (first 160 participants) plus 1,254 subjects from 6 global collaborators. A de-identified subject ID, COVID-19 status, age in years and sex were almost always included in the sample metadata. The repertoires were released in a freely available public database intended as a resource for research on the immune response to SARS-CoV-2. The material from the prospective study consisted of cDNA or gDNA derived from T cells, B-cell-depleted T cells, or PBMCs. The dataset comprised deeply sampled blood TCRbeta repertoires from subjects exposed to, actively infected with, or recovered from COVID-19.

CDR3 length: 15 amino acids, cysteine to phenylalanine. The CDR3 DNA has 45 bases and is translated from base 1. Clipping removes 4 bases from V and 7 bases from J, with 5 as the unmatched junction base count. The germline V gene specifies SGHVS as CDR1 and FQNEAQ as CDR2. Participants in the prospective study were enrolled through a virtual design, were aged about 18 to 90 years, and lived in fewer than 30 United States geographic areas. In the prospective study, participants were assigned to cohorts based on the clinical history participants reported in a screening survey and a study questionnaire. For ImmuneRACE Cohort 3, a participant was defined as recovered based on two consecutive negative NP/OP PCR tests, clearance by a healthcare professional, or resolution of symptoms. Mobile phlebotomists in the prospective study collected whole blood, serum and a nasopharyngeal or oropharyngeal swab from every participant. Over an approximately 2-month period, participants in the prospective study had the option of providing additional blood draws and questionnaires. Prospective study blood samples were shipped either frozen or at room temperature before DNA extraction.

As regards this clone: What this receptor recognizes is not known. The sample holds no much larger clone one base away, and base qualities are not on file.

TCRbeta CDR3 regions were amplified from genomic DNA using the immunoSEQ Assay, a bias-controlled multiplex PCR. Processing in the source paper ran as follows. The number of nucleated cells in each sample was estimated by amplification of reference gene primers within the assay. To quantify the absolute abundance of each unique TCRbeta CDR3 rearrangement, sequence reads were collapsed and filtered. For each sample, productive Simpson clonality was calculated by taking the square root of Simpson's diversity index across productive rearrangements. Here the immuneACCESS table is served through TCRdb, limited to in-frame sequences with V and J called. Missing clones are a known gap in these copies; in checked studies unresolved V genes cover under half, and the rest lacks a known reason. D and trimming were read from the DNA, whereas the V and J calls and clone size are those reported in that table. This sample has almost 250,000 clones in its table, and around 89% of those were observed once. Of the sample, over 4% is held by the ten largest clones.

What the study reported, not specific to this receptor: How much clinical and demographic metadata was included differed by source and by participant, and the metadata was provided uncurated.

This receptor was taken from a young woman who had recovered from COVID-19. Sequenced input: PBMCs or T cells enriched from blood (not recorded which). The rearrangement combines TRBV7-8 with TRBJ2-1; TRBD2 matches 12 bases in the middle. The DNA sequence reads TGTGCCAGCAGCTCGACTAGCGGGAGTAGGAATGAGCAGTTCTTC. It codes for CASSSTSGSRNEQFF. The CDR3, completed at both ends by the reference TRBV7-8 and TRBJ2-1 genes, gives the full variable domain GAGVSQSPRYKVAKRGQDVALRCDPISGHVSLFWYQQALGQGPEFLTYFQNEAQLDKSGLPSDRFFAERPEGSVSTLKIQRTQQEDSAVYLCASSSTSGSRNEQFFGPGTRLTVL.